The rows below give T cell receptor beta chains drawn from one sample of a study of blood T cells in healthy people across ages. TCRdb analysed the 5' RACE reads with MiXCR anew, one entry per CDR3 protein. The table shows roughly 560,000 distinct CDR3 sequences, with 24% occurring only once. The same data also went into a second study, on T cells of mothers and their children.

The specimen was blood. The receptors were sampled from a boy aged 5-17 years in good health. CDR3s include the opening cysteine and the closing phenylalanine or tryptophan. Fields, in order: V gene, clone size, J gene, CDR3 protein. Size values are once, few and many counts, or a class for expanded clones, and some rows have none.

TRBV5-5,.,TRBJ2-7,CASSSGTRQLSEQYF
TRBV6-5,few,TRBJ2-1,CASRQSGSGNEQFF
TRBV4-3,.,TRBJ2-5,CASSQDLSGEQYF
TRBV9,.,TRBJ1-3,CASSGTQGPLSGNTIYF
TRBV7-3,few,TRBJ2-1,CASTSQGGVSYNEQFF
TRBV29-1,many,TRBJ2-3,CSARDSTDTQYF
TRBV5-8,.,TRBJ1-4,CASSAGQVNEKLFF
TRBV12-3/TRBV12-4,few,TRBJ2-1,CASSRNGNEQFF
TRBV20-1,few,TRBJ2-2,CSAPYGGVDTGELFF
TRBV27,few,TRBJ2-7,CASSLTPASYEQYF
TRBV5-1,.,TRBJ2-5,CASSWDRRGEQYF
TRBV11-2,.,TRBJ2-7,CASSPISGSAYEQYF
TRBV5-1,.,TRBJ2-1,CASSLGTGVGVEQFF
TRBV12-3/TRBV12-4,.,TRBJ1-2,CASSSGANGYTF
TRBV11-2,few,TRBJ2-7,CASSPRGGFEQYF
TRBV7-2,.,TRBJ2-4,CASSYRWDTKNIQYF
TRBV28,few,TRBJ1-3,CASSLDRPGNTIYF
TRBV30,few,TRBJ2-1,CAWSGPGLDYNEQFF
TRBV7-2,.,TRBJ2-7,CASSPNRGLAGIGSEQYF
TRBV10-3,.,TRBJ1-5,CAISDSNSQPQHF
TRBV12-3/TRBV12-4,.,TRBJ2-3,CASTLRKTGGPDTQYF
TRBV20-1,.,TRBJ1-2,CSARASSVGYTF